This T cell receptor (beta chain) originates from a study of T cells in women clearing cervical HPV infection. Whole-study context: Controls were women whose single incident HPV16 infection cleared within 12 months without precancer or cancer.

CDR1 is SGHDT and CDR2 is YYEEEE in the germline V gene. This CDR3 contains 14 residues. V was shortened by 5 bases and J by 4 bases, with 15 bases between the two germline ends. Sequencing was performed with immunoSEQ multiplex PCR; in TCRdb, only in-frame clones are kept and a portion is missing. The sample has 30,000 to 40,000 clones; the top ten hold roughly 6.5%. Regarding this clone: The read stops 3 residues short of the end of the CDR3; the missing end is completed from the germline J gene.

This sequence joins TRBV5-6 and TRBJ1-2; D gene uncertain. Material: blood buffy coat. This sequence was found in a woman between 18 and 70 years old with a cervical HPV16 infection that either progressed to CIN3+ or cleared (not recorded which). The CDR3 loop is CASSPVLVSYGYTF. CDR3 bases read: TGTGCCAGCAGTCCCGTATTAGTTTCCTATGGC.